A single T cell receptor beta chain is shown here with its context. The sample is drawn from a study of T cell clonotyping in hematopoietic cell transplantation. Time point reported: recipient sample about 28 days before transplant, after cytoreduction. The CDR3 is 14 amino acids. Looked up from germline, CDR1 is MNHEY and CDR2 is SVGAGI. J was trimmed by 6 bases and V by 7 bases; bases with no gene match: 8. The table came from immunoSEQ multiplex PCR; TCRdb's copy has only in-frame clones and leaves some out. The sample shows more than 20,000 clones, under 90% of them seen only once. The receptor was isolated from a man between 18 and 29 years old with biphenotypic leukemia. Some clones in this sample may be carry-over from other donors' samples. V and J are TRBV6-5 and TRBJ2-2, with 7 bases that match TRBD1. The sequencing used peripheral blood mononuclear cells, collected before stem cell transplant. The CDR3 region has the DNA TGTGCCAGCACCCTAGACAGGGTCGCCGGGGAGCTGTTTTTT. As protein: CASTLDRVAGELFF.